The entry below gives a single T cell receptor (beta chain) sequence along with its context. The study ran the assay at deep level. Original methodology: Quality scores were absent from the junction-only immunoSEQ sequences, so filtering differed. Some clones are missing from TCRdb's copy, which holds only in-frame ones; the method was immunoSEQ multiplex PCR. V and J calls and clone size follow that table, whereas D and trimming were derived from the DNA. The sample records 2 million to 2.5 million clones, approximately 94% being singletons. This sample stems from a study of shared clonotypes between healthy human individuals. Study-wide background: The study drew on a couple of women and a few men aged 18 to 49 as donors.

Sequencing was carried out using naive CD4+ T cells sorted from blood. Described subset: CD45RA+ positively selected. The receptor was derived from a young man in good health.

For the CDR3, the DNA is TGTGCCAGCAGTTCCGCGGGGGGCGCAAAGAATTCACCCCTCCACTTT. It yields the protein CASSSAGGAKNSPLHF. This chain links TRBV28 with TRBJ1-6; TRBD1 might be the D (6 bases). V lost 4 bases, J lost 7 bases, and 17 bases lay in between. The CDR3 has 16 residues. Germline values: CDR1 MDHEN, CDR2 SYDVKM. Complete variable domain (other parts from reference TRBV28 and TRBJ1-6): DVKVTQSSRYLVKRTGEKVFLECVQDMDHENMFWYRQDPGLGLRLIYFSYDVKMKEKGDIPEGYSVSREKKERFSLILESASTNQTSMYLCASSSAGGAKNSPLHFGNGTRLTVT.